What follows are 20 T cell receptor beta chains derived from one specimen sequenced in a study of blood T cell repertoires in COVID-19. The data were produced by immunoSEQ multiplex PCR, yet TCRdb's version contains in-frame clones alone and is incomplete. Among approximately 280,000 clones listed, around nine tenths were seen once. Sequencing was performed on PBMCs or T cells enriched from blood (not recorded which). The receptors were gathered from a woman between 40 and 55 years old who had recovered from COVID-19.

This clone was found once. The chain links TRBV28 to TRBJ2-1; D gene unclear. This CDR3 region has 13 residues. V was cut by 3 bases and J by 2 bases, with 5 bases left in between. CDR1 is MDHEN and CDR2 is SYDVKM in the germline V gene. The CDR3 bases are TGTGCCAGCAGTTTGGCCCCCTACAATGAGCAGTTCTTC. It specifies CASSLAPYNEQFF.

The chain couples TRBV9 to TRBJ2-1; D perhaps matches TRBD1 (6 bases). Germline CDR1 is SGDLS and CDR2 is YYNGEE. The CDR3 length is 15 residues. The V gene lost 4 bases and the J gene lost 0 bases, with 11 bases spanning the gap. CDR3 in amino acids: CASSHGGNSYNEQFF. CDR3 sequence (DNA): TGTGCCAGCAGCCATGGGGGCAACTCCTACAATGAGCAGTTCTTC.

This chain uses TRBV2 with TRBJ1-5; TRBD1 might be the D (5 bases). V dropped 5 bases and J dropped 4 bases, with 6 bases sitting between them. The CDR3 has 12 residues. The germline CDR1 and CDR2 sequences are SNHLY and FYNNEI. CDR3 coding DNA: TGTGCCAGCAGTCCAGGGAATCAGCCCCAGCATTTT. It is translated as CASSPGNQPQHF.

The chain's CDR3 is CASSFLSRYEQYF. The CDR3 nucleotides are TGTGCCAGCAGTTTCCTCTCCCGGTACGAGCAGTACTTC. The V call is TRBV28, the J call TRBJ2-7; D remains unclear. The CDR3 spans 13 residues. The V gene's germline CDR1 is MDHEN and CDR2 SYDVKM. V was shortened by 3 bases and J by 4 bases, with 10 bases between the two germline ends.

This clone appeared a few times. The CDR3 DNA follows: TGCAGCGTTGAAGATGGGGGCTTTGAGCAGTTCTTC. Translated, it gives CSVEDGGFEQFF. The chain is built from TRBV29-1 and TRBJ2-1; a possible D gene is TRBD1 (6 bases). The CDR3 sequence is 12 residues long. Between the trimmed V and J ends, which lost 0 bases and 9 bases, there was a span of 9 bases. Looked up from germline, CDR1 is SQVTM and CDR2 is ANQGSEA.

The chain combines TRBV7-2 with TRBJ2-1; D remains unclear. V lost 2 bases to trimming and J lost 5 bases, with 13 bases between them. CDR1 SGHTA and CDR2 FQGNSA come from the germline V gene. The CDR3 spans 15 residues. Written as DNA, the CDR3 is TGTGCCAGCAGCTTAACGGTAGACGGAGACAATGAGCAGTTCTTC. Its translation: CASSLTVDGDNEQFF.

This chain joins TRBV5-1 and TRBJ2-5, with 9 bases that match TRBD1. The CDR3 sequence is 14 residues long. V shed 4 bases, J shed 2 bases, and the junction held 3 bases outside the gene matches. CDR1 is SGHRS and CDR2 is YFSETQ in the germline V gene. DNA of the CDR3: TGCGCCAGCAGCCGGGACAGGGTTCAAGAGACCCAGTACTTC. It translates to CASSRDRVQETQYF.

This chain links TRBV27 with TRBJ2-2; maybe TRBD2 (6 bases). The CDR3 is made up of 15 amino acids. Trimming left V 3 bases short and J 1 base short, with 9 bases between. Germline lookup yields CDR1 MNHEY and CDR2 SMNVEV (reference sequence). CDR3 amino acids: CASSLGRENTGELFF. CDR3 coding DNA: TGTGCCAGCAGTTTGGGGCGGGAGAACACCGGGGAGCTGTTTTTT.

The chain couples TRBV5-1 to TRBJ2-2, with 9 bases fitting TRBD2. Losses at the gene ends were 4 bases for V and 6 bases for J; bases not matched to a gene: 4. CDR1 SGHRS and CDR2 YFSETQ come from the germline V gene. The CDR3 runs 14 residues. CDR3 residues: CASSKTSGPGELFF. The CDR3 nucleotides read TGCGCCAGCAGCAAGACTAGCGGTCCCGGGGAGCTGTTTTTT. Filled out from reference TRBV5-1 and TRBJ2-2, the complete variable domain reads KAGVTQTPRYLIKTRGQQVTLSCSPISGHRSVSWYQQTPGQGLQFLFEYFSETQRNKGNFPGRFSGRQFSNSRSEMNVSTLELGDSALYLCASSKTSGPGELFFGEGSRLTVL.

The chain uses TRBV28 and TRBJ2-7; 7 positions agree with TRBD2. The germline V gene encodes CDR1 MDHEN and CDR2 SYDVKM. The CDR3 totals 13 residues. V shed 9 bases and J 1 base; nucleotides not matched to a gene: 6. CDR3 DNA: TGTGCCAGTGCTGGGGGGGGGTCCTACGAGCAGTACTTC. This gives the protein CASAGGGSYEQYF.

The chain carries TRBV7-2 and TRBJ1-1; D gene ambiguous. Per the germline V gene, CDR1 is SGHTA and CDR2 is FQGNSA. V lost 1 base, J lost 4 bases, and 10 bases lay in between. CDR3 length: 14 amino acids. CDR3 bases: TGTGCCAGCAGCTTAGGGGCAGTATCCACTGAAGCTTTCTTT. Its protein product is CASSLGAVSTEAFF.

The genes are TRBV28 and TRBJ1-5; D remains ambiguous. Trimming took 6 bases from V and 7 from J, leaving 13 bases between them. This CDR3 has 13 amino acids. Germline lookup yields CDR1 MDHEN and CDR2 SYDVKM. In DNA form, the CDR3 reads TGTGCCAGCAGGCCCCCAGGTACCCAGCCCCAGCATTTT. Translated: CASRPPGTQPQHF. Variable domain in full (rest from reference TRBV28 and TRBJ1-5): DVKVTQSSRYLVKRTGEKVFLECVQDMDHENMFWYRQDPGLGLRLIYFSYDVKMKEKGDIPEGYSVSREKKERFSLILESASTNQTSMYLCASRPPGTQPQHFGDGTRLSIL.

This clone was seen more than once but under ten times. The gene calls are TRBV7-2 and TRBJ2-6; D may be TRBD2 (5 bases). Per germline, CDR1 SGHTA and CDR2 FQGNSA. The CDR3 is 15 residues long. Trimming removed 5 bases at V and 1 base at J, with 9 bases between. CDR3 residues: CASSVRGSGANVLTF. CDR3 in DNA: TGTGCCAGCAGCGTTCGAGGGTCTGGGGCCAACGTCCTGACTTTC. The whole variable domain, filled in from reference TRBV7-2 and TRBJ2-6, reads GAGVSQSPSNKVTEKGKDVELRCDPISGHTALYWYRQSLGQGLEFLIYFQGNSAPDKSGLPSDRFSAERTGGSVSTLTIQRTQQEDSAVYLCASSVRGSGANVLTFGAGSRLTVL.

The J gene is TRBJ1-2, the V gene TRBV18; 9 nucleotides match TRBD1. CDR3 length: 13 residues. Per the germline V gene, CDR1 is KGHSH and CDR2 is LQKENI. V lost 3 bases to trimming and J lost 5 bases; unmatched junction nucleotides: 1. CDR3 in amino acids: CASSPDRGYGYTF. Here the CDR3 DNA reads TGTGCCAGCTCACCGGACAGGGGATATGGCTACACCTTC.

V and J are TRBV7-2 and TRBJ2-2; the D gene is possibly TRBD1 (7 bases). The CDR3 consists of 14 residues. The V and J ends lost 4 bases and 5 bases respectively, with 11 bases between them. CDR1 is SGHTA, CDR2 FQGNSA, per germline. In DNA, the CDR3 is TGTGCCAGCAGCTCAGGGGGAGGTACCGGGGAGCTGTTTTTT. Encoded protein: CASSSGGGTGELFF.

The J gene is TRBJ2-6, the V gene TRBV19; maybe TRBD1 (5 bases). The germline gives CDR1 LNHDA, CDR2 SQIVND (reference sequence). V lost 5 bases and J lost 4, with 15 bases in between. This CDR3 spans 16 amino acids. The CDR3 loop reads CASSAPREAGANVLTF. CDR3 DNA: TGTGCCAGTAGTGCCCCCAGGGAAGCCGGGGCCAACGTCCTGACTTTC.

The V call is TRBV20-1, the J call TRBJ2-7, with unresolved D. The V gene lost 6 bases and the J gene lost 3 bases, with 9 bases spanning the gap. Germline V CDR1 and CDR2: DFQATT, SNEGSKA (reference sequence). CDR3 size: 11 residues. For the CDR3, the DNA is TGCAGTGCCGAAACCGGCTACGAGCAGTACTTC. It codes for CSAETGYEQYF.

The gene calls are TRBV11-2 and TRBJ2-5; 9 nucleotides align to TRBD1. The germline gives CDR1 SGHAT, CDR2 FQNNGV. V gave up 5 bases and J gave up 4 bases; unmatched junction bases: 2. The CDR3 has 13 amino acids. CDR3 residues: CASSPDRGETQYF. CDR3 coding DNA: TGTGCCAGCAGCCCGGACAGGGGAGAGACCCAGTACTTC.

This chain's CDR3 is CASTDFGDWEDEKLFF. The CDR3 DNA reads TGTGCCAGCACCGATTTTGGGGACTGGGAGGATGAAAAACTGTTTTTT. This chain uses TRBV28 with TRBJ1-4; D is possibly TRBD1 (5 bases). This CDR3 has 16 amino acids. Looked up from germline, CDR1 is MDHEN and CDR2 is SYDVKM. The germline V and J ends were trimmed by 7 bases and 6 bases, with 21 bases remaining between them.

This chain joins TRBV7-2 and TRBJ1-3; D remains unclear. Trimming removed 3 bases at V and 0 bases at J, with 3 bases between. The germline V gene has CDR1 SGHTA and CDR2 FQGNSA. The CDR3 covers 13 residues. The CDR3, as DNA: TGTGCCAGCAGCTTGAGCTCTGGAAACACCATATATTTT. It yields the protein CASSLSSGNTIYF. Drawing the rest from reference TRBV7-2 and TRBJ1-3, the complete variable domain is GAGVSQSPSNKVTEKGKDVELRCDPISGHTALYWYRQSLGQGLEFLIYFQGNSAPDKSGLPSDRFSAERTGGSVSTLTIQRTQQEDSAVYLCASSLSSGNTIYFGEGSWLTVV.